Listed below are T cell receptor beta chains from one sample, sequenced in a study of early stage breast cancer tumors. The repertoire was sequenced with immunoSEQ multiplex PCR; TCRdb's copy has only in-frame clones and lacks some. This sample has about 5,000 clones, with about two thirds found just once. Sequencing was done on a sample of normal breast tissue next to the tumor. These receptors originate from a person between 55 and 70 years old with breast cancer. CDR3s include the opening cysteine and the closing phenylalanine or tryptophan. A D gene is named only where the DNA matches it firmly. Clone size is shown for a subset of rows, as once, few, many or a class of expanded clone.

few	TRBJ2-5	NA	TRBV5-6	TGTGCCAGCAGCTCCTGGGTAGCGGTGTACCAAGAGACCCAGTACTTC	CASSSWVAVYQETQYF
NA	TRBJ2-5	NA	TRBV28	TGTGCCAGCATCCTGGTAGCGTCCCCAGAGACCCAGTACTTC	CASILVASPETQYF
NA	TRBJ1-2	NA	TRBV15	TGTGCCACCAGCAGTCACGTGTTAAACTATGGCTACACCTTC	CATSSHVLNYGYTF
NA	TRBJ2-6	NA	TRBV15	TGTGCCACCAGCAGAGACGCAGGGAGTGGGGCCAACGTCCTGACTTTC	CATSRDAGSGANVLTF
few	TRBJ2-2	NA	TRBV5-4	TGTGCCAGCAGCACGAGTAACACCGGGGAGCTGTTTTTT	CASSTSNTGELFF
NA	TRBJ2-7	NA	TRBV7-8	TGTGCCAGCAGCTTTGACAGCCGTAATCAGCAGTACTTC	CASSFDSRNQQYF
NA	TRBJ2-1	TRBD2	TRBV9	TGTGCCAGCAGCGTAGTAGAAGCGGGGGGCAGTGAGCAGTTCTTC	CASSVVEAGGSEQFF
NA	TRBJ1-1	NA	TRBV10-3	TGTGCCATCAGTGAGTCGCGTTACAGGGCGCCGAACACTGAAGCTTTCTTT	CAISESRYRAPNTEAFF
once	TRBJ1-6	NA	TRBV28	TGTGCCAGCAGCCCCGGGGGGCAGTCACCCCTCCACTTT	CASSPGGQSPLHF
NA	TRBJ2-5	TRBD1	TRBV6-1	TGTGCCAGCCGAGGGGGCGCGGAGACCCAGTACTTC	CASRGGAETQYF
NA	TRBJ1-2	NA	TRBV6-1	TGTGCCAGCAGTGAAGGGTCAGGAGGTGGCCTGTATGGCTACACCTTC	CASSEGSGGGLYGYTF
NA	TRBJ2-1	TRBD1	TRBV2	TGTGCCAGCAGTGAACTCCAGGGGGCCTACAATGAGCAGTTCTTC	CASSELQGAYNEQFF
NA	TRBJ2-3	TRBD2	TRBV5-1	TGCGCCAGCAGTCTTCTAGCGGGGGACACAGATACGCAGTATTTT	CASSLLAGDTDTQYF
NA	TRBJ2-7	NA	TRBV13	TGTGCCAGCAGCTTAGGGCGGGGCTCTACCTACGAGCAGTACTTC	CASSLGRGSTYEQYF
NA	TRBJ1-5	NA	TRBV19	TGTGCCAGCCGGGACATACCCTATGGCAATCAGCCCCAGCATTTT	CASRDIPYGNQPQHF
NA	TRBJ2-3	TRBD2	TRBV6-1	TGTGCCAGCAGTGAGATGGGGGGGGGACCCACAGATACGCAGTATTTT	CASSEMGGGPTDTQYF
few	TRBJ2-5	NA	TRBV28	TGTGCCAGCCGCCGCTCAACCGAATTACTCCAAGAGACCCAGTACTTC	CASRRSTELLQETQYF
few	TRBJ2-7	TRBD1	TRBV7-2	TGTGCCAGCAGCCCGACAGGGCCCTACGAGCAGTACTTC	CASSPTGPYEQYF
once	TRBJ2-5	TRBD2	TRBV19	TGTGCCAGTAGTATAGAGCGGGAGGGCCAAGAGACCCAGTACTTC	CASSIEREGQETQYF
NA	TRBJ2-1	NA	TRBV9	TGTGCCAGCAGCGCCGGGGTGAGGGCTAATGAGCAGTTCTTC	CASSAGVRANEQFF
few	TRBJ1-4	NA	TRBV29-1	TGCAGCGTTGCCAAGAATAATGAAAAACTGTTTTTT	CSVAKNNEKLFF
NA	TRBJ1-6	NA	TRBV27	TGTGCCAGCAGCGCAAGAGGGGTTTCACCCCTCCACTTT	CASSARGVSPLHF
NA	TRBJ1-1	NA	TRBV5-1	TGCGCCAGCAGCTTACCGGCGAACACTGAAGCTTTCTTT	CASSLPANTEAFF
few	TRBJ2-5	TRBD2	TRBV5-1	TGCGCCAGCAGCTTTCAGCGGGGGCCAGGGGAGACCCAGTACTTC	CASSFQRGPGETQYF
once	TRBJ2-3	NA	TRBV6-6	TGTGCCAGTGCGGACAGTTTAGATACGCAGTATTTT	CASADSLDTQYF
NA	TRBJ1-1	NA	TRBV5-1	TGCGCCAGCACCCCCGGGACGGGTAACACTGAAGCTTTCTTT	CASTPGTGNTEAFF
few	TRBJ2-1	TRBD1	TRBV19	TGTGCCAGTAGTATAGGCCCAGGGGGCTATGAGCAGTTCTTC	CASSIGPGGYEQFF
NA	TRBJ1-2	NA	TRBV6-6	TGTGCCAGCAGTTACTCGGGGGCGGAAGGCTACACCTTC	CASSYSGAEGYTF
NA	TRBJ2-1	TRBD2	TRBV6-1	TGTGCCAGCAGTGAGAGTAGCGGGGGATTTTACAATGAGCAGTTCTTC	CASSESSGGFYNEQFF
NA	TRBJ2-2	NA	TRBV7-9	TGTGCCAGCAGCCGCACCACGGGCGGGCGGAGCACCGGGGAGCTGTTTTTT	CASSRTTGGRSTGELFF
NA	TRBJ2-1	NA	TRBV6-1	TGTGCCAGCCAGATGCCATACCAAACCTACAATGAGCAGTTCTTC	CASQMPYQTYNEQFF
NA	TRBJ2-2	NA	TRBV5-1	TGCGCCAGCAACGAGGGACGGAACACCGGGGAGCTGTTTTTT	CASNEGRNTGELFF
NA	TRBJ1-1	TRBD1	TRBV5-8	TGTGCCAGCAGCTCCACCGGGACAGGCACTGAAGCTTTCTTT	CASSSTGTGTEAFF
NA	TRBJ2-5	NA	TRBV7-8	TGTGCCAGCAGCTTGGGGGGTCCGGAGACCCAGTACTTC	CASSLGGPETQYF
NA	TRBJ1-3	NA	TRBV6-6	TGTGCCAGCAGACCCGGGGCAACTGGAAACACCATATATTTT	CASRPGATGNTIYF
NA	TRBJ2-1	TRBD1	TRBV25-1	TGTGCCAGCAGTGCCCGGCCCGGGACAGGGGCAAACAATGAGCAGTTCTTC	CASSARPGTGANNEQFF
few	TRBJ1-5	NA	TRBV6-1	TGTGCCAGCAGTGCTAGAAGGGACGTCAGAGGTCAGCCCCAGCATTTT	CASSARRDVRGQPQHF
few	TRBJ1-3	NA	TRBV15	TGTGCCACCAGCAGAGCCCTGGGGAGCTCTGGAAACACCATATATTTT	CATSRALGSSGNTIYF
few	TRBJ1-4	NA	TRBV7-9	TGTGCCAGCAGCTCCGCTTCGGACGGTAATGAAAAACTGTTTTTT	CASSSASDGNEKLFF
NA	TRBJ2-2	NA	TRBV6-5	TGTGCCAGCAGCTTAATGATCGCCACAGGGGAGCTGTTTTTT	CASSLMIATGELFF
NA	TRBJ2-2	NA	TRBV27	TGTGCCAGCAGTCCCCGGGGGGCGGGACGAGATGGGCTGTTTTTT	CASSPRGAGRDGLFF
NA	TRBJ1-5	TRBD1	TRBV10-3	TGTGCCAGCAACACAGGGGACAGCAATCAGCCCCAGCATTTT	CASNTGDSNQPQHF
once	TRBJ1-3	TRBD1	TRBV5-1	TGCGCCAGCAGCTTGGAAGGGGGCGATGGAAACACCATATATTTT	CASSLEGGDGNTIYF
NA	TRBJ1-1	NA	TRBV11-2	TGTGCCAGCAAAATCAGGGAAGGGTCCACTGAAGCTTTCTTT	CASKIREGSTEAFF
NA	TRBJ1-6	NA	TRBV28	TGTGCCAGCACAAGGGACAACAGCCGATCACCCCTCCACTTT	CASTRDNSRSPLHF
NA	TRBJ2-1	TRBD2	TRBV11-3	TGTGCCAGCAGCTCCCGACCCGGGACTAGCGGGGGCGGTAGCTTCGGTGAGCAGTTCTTC	CASSSRPGTSGGGSFGEQFF
NA	TRBJ2-5	NA	TRBV29-1	TGCAGCGTTGAAGATCGGGAAGGGGTTGAGACCCAGTACTTC	CSVEDREGVETQYF
large	TRBJ1-2	NA	TRBV9	TGTGCCAGCAGCGTAACAGGCTCCGCGAACGGGGGCTACACCTTC	CASSVTGSANGGYTF
few	TRBJ1-5	TRBD1	TRBV6-1	TGTGCCAGCAGTGCTCTCGGGACAGGGGGCAATCAGCCCCAGCATTTT	CASSALGTGGNQPQHF